These 24 T cell receptor beta chains share one sample of origin, sequenced in a study of T cell changes during pregnancy in multiple sclerosis. Generated by immunoSEQ multiplex PCR, the TCRdb table keeps only in-frame clones and is missing some. The sample contains tens of thousands of clones, about nine tenths of which appear only once. The starting material was CD8+ T cells from peripheral blood mononuclear cells, obtained before pregnancy. Source of these receptors: a female donor with multiple sclerosis, enrolled in a pregnancy study.

The chain joins TRBV30 to TRBJ1-4; TRBD1 might be the D (5 bases). The V and J ends lost 0 bases and 8 bases respectively, with 13 bases between them. CDR1 and CDR2 from the germline V gene are GTSNPN and SVGIG (reference sequence). CDR3 size: 14 residues. DNA for the CDR3: TGTGCCTGGAGTGTAGGGGCAGGGCCCGAAAAACTGTTTTTT. Translation: CAWSVGAGPEKLFF.

The V and J genes are TRBV27 and TRBJ1-2; TRBD1 matches 8 bases. This CDR3 contains 13 residues. Per the germline V gene, CDR1 is MNHEY and CDR2 is SMNVEV (reference sequence). V was clipped by 5 bases and J by 8 bases; unmatched bases: 7. CDR3 residues: CASSPFPGGGYTF. The CDR3 DNA reads as TGTGCCAGCAGTCCGTTCCCAGGGGGCGGCTACACCTTC.

The chain joins TRBV6-5 to TRBJ2-5; D uncertain. V was clipped by 0 bases and J by 4 bases, with 12 bases between them. The CDR3 is 15 amino acids. CDR1 is MNHEY, CDR2 SVGAGI, per germline. CDR3 in DNA: TGTGCCAGCAGTTACTCTACGGCGACGGGAGAGACCCAGTACTTC. It encodes CASSYSTATGETQYF.

J is TRBJ2-7 and V is TRBV13, with D tentatively TRBD2 (6 bases). The germline V gene encodes CDR1 PRHDT and CDR2 FYEKMQ (reference sequence). This CDR3 spans 13 amino acids. V dropped 6 bases and J dropped 5 bases, with 14 bases sitting between them. CDR3 region: CASRLRTNHEQYF. CDR3 nucleotides: TGTGCCAGCAGACTTCGGACTAACCACGAGCAGTACTTC.

This clone was seen a single time. This chain links TRBV6-5 with TRBJ1-2, with D possibly matching TRBD1 (5 bases). Germline V CDR1 and CDR2: MNHEY, SVGAGI. The ends were cut back, 6 bases at V and 6 bases at J, with 20 bases in the middle. There are 15 residues in the CDR3. This CDR3 reads CASSRLGGSADGYTF. The CDR3 nucleotides read TGTGCCAGCAGCCGCCTTGGGGGGAGTGCGGATGGCTACACCTTC.

This chain connects TRBV29-1 to TRBJ2-7, with D tentatively TRBD1 (6 bases). V lost 7 bases and J lost 5, with 9 bases in between. Germline V gives CDR1 SQVTM, CDR2 ANQGSEA. The CDR3 consists of 10 residues. The CDR3 loop reads CSAGTNEQYF. CDR3 nucleotide sequence: TGCAGCGCCGGGACAAACGAGCAGTACTTC.

This chain uses TRBV11-3 with TRBJ2-3; no definite D call. Germline CDR1 reads SGHNT; CDR2 reads YENEEA. The CDR3 loop spans 13 amino acids. V lost 5 bases and J 0 bases, leaving 6 bases between the germline ends. CDR3 protein: CASSQYSTDTQYF. DNA of the CDR3: TGTGCCAGCAGCCAGTACAGCACAGATACGCAGTATTTT.

The chain joins TRBV15 to TRBJ1-1; 7 bases map to TRBD1. Trimming cost V 0 bases and J 5 bases; bases outside gene matches: 6. This CDR3 has 15 amino acids. Germline loops: CDR1 LNHNV, CDR2 YYDKDF (reference sequence). CDR3 DNA sequence: TGTGCCACCAGCAGAGATGCGACAGGGAGAACTGAAGCTTTCTTT. Translating gives CATSRDATGRTEAFF.

This chain links TRBV30 with TRBJ1-6; 7 nucleotides align to TRBD1. The CDR3 covers 15 residues. CDR1 is GTSNPN, CDR2 SVGIG, per germline (reference sequence). J was trimmed by 8 bases and V by 4 bases; bases with no gene match: 11. The CDR3 DNA sequence: TGTGCCTGGACCCCTGGAAGGGGGCGCGATTCACCCCTCCACTTT. Translated, it gives CAWTPGRGRDSPLHF.

This chain uses TRBV10-3 with TRBJ2-2; 7 bases fit TRBD2. CDR1 is ENHRY and CDR2 is SYGVKD in the germline V gene. The V segment lost 4 bases and the J segment 8 bases; nucleotides outside the gene matches: 10. The length of the CDR3 is 15 residues. In DNA, the CDR3 is TGTGCCATCAGTGGGAGCGGGACCTCCTCAGGGGAGCTGTTTTTT. Protein product: CAISGSGTSSGELFF.

This clone was recorded a few times. This chain uses TRBV30 with TRBJ1-1, with D hard to call. CDR3 length: 13 residues. V was cut by 1 base and J by 5 bases, with 11 bases left in between. In germline, CDR1 is GTSNPN, CDR2 SVGIG (reference sequence). DNA of the CDR3: TGTGCCTGGAGTGAGGTGAGGTGGACTGAAGCTTTCTTT. Translated: CAWSEVRWTEAFF.

A note on this clone: The missing conserved phenylalanine or tryptophan at the end of this CDR3 makes a read error likely. The DNA is left out, because the CDR3 cannot be placed on it with certainty; the CDR3 is given as TCRdb lists it. The V gene is TRBV19, the J gene TRBJ2-6; TRBD2, the table's D call, was not compared with the DNA. Germline V gene data show CDR1 as LNHDA and CDR2 as SQIVND (reference sequence). The CDR3 totals 10 residues, both ends included. CDR3 protein: CAIRLGPQWH.

J is TRBJ1-5 and V is TRBV27, with 8 nucleotides matching TRBD1. Germline loops: CDR1 MNHEY, CDR2 SMNVEV (reference sequence). V was clipped by 5 bases and J by 5 bases; unmatched bases: 5. The CDR3 is made up of 14 amino acids. For the CDR3, the DNA is TGTGCCAGCAGTATAAACAGGGGGGATCAGCCCCAGCATTTT. Protein product: CASSINRGDQPQHF.

This clone was detected only a few times. V is TRBV6-4 and J is TRBJ2-2; weak D call: TRBD1 (6 bases). The CDR3 runs 16 residues. Germline CDR1 MRHNA, CDR2 SNTAGT. Trimming took 6 bases from V and 5 from J, leaving 19 bases between them. The CDR3 reads CASSRQQGDGTGELFF. DNA for the CDR3: TGTGCCAGCAGCCGACAACAGGGAGATGGGACCGGGGAGCTGTTTTTT.

The J gene is TRBJ2-1, the V gene TRBV9; TRBD1 matches 10 bases. CDR1 SGDLS and CDR2 YYNGEE come from the germline V gene. The CDR3 contains 15 residues. V shed 3 bases, J shed 3 bases, and the junction held 3 bases outside the gene matches. As DNA, the CDR3 is TGTGCCAGCAGCGACGGACAGGGGGGCTACAATGAGCAGTTCTTC. It yields the protein CASSDGQGGYNEQFF.

The chain has TRBV5-1 and TRBJ2-2, with unresolved D. This CDR3 is built from 17 residues. CDR1 is SGHRS, CDR2 YFSETQ, per germline. V gave up 0 bases and J gave up 0 bases, with 12 bases separating them. CDR3: CASSLAGNLANTGELFF. CDR3 sequence (DNA): TGCGCCAGCAGCTTGGCGGGTAACCTCGCGAACACCGGGGAGCTGTTTTTT.

The V gene is TRBV10-1, the J gene TRBJ2-1; the match to TRBD2 covers 9 bases. The CDR3 loop spans 16 amino acids. Per the germline V gene, CDR1 is WNHNN and CDR2 is SYGVQD (reference sequence). The ends lost 0 bases at V and 7 bases at J; junction bases unmatched: 7. The CDR3 loop is CASSESGGRAWNEQFF. The CDR3 nucleotides read TGCGCCAGCAGTGAGTCCGGCGGGAGGGCCTGGAATGAGCAGTTCTTC.

CDR3 protein: CASSGTGARNQPQHF. CDR3 DNA sequence: TGTGCCAGTAGCGGGACAGGGGCTCGCAATCAGCCCCAGCATTTT. The chain employs TRBV19 and TRBJ1-5, with 10 bases aligning to TRBD1. Trimming removed 6 bases from V and 2 bases from J; junction bases left unmatched: 4. Germline CDR1 is LNHDA and CDR2 is SQIVND (reference sequence). This CDR3 spans 15 amino acids.

The rearrangement uses TRBV5-6 and TRBJ2-2; perhaps TRBD2 as D (5 bases). The CDR3 is made up of 14 amino acids. CDR1 SGHDT and CDR2 YYEEEE come from the germline V gene. The ends were cut back, 4 bases at V and 3 bases at J, with 10 bases in the middle. The CDR3 spells CASSGLLDTGELFF. The CDR3 coding sequence is TGTGCCAGCAGCGGTTTACTAGACACCGGGGAGCTGTTTTTT.

V is TRBV6-4 and J is TRBJ1-2; D perhaps matches TRBD1 (6 bases). The ends were cut back, 4 bases at V and 4 bases at J, with 16 bases in the middle. The germline CDR1 and CDR2 sequences are MRHNA and SNTAGT. CDR3 length: 15 amino acids. In DNA, the CDR3 is TGTGCCAGCAGTGCCAAAACGGGGGGGGCCTATGGCTACACCTTC. Residues: CASSAKTGGAYGYTF.

The V call is TRBV13, the J call TRBJ2-7; D perhaps matches TRBD2 (5 bases). V was pared by 4 bases and J by 0 bases, with 16 bases between. CDR1 and CDR2 (germline): PRHDT, FYEKMQ (reference sequence). CDR3 size: 16 residues. This chain's CDR3 is CASSSDRGVPSYEQYF. The DNA for the CDR3 is TGTGCCAGCAGCTCCGACCGGGGAGTGCCCTCCTACGAGCAGTACTTC.

The chain recombines TRBV5-5 with TRBJ1-5; 7 bases match TRBD1. Unmatched junction bases numbered 6, after V lost 0 bases and J lost 6 bases. This CDR3 is built from 15 residues. CDR1 SGHKS and CDR2 YYEKEE come from the germline V gene (reference sequence). The CDR3 coding sequence is TGTGCCAGCAGCTTGGAAGGGGGCCGGGCTCAGCCCCAGCATTTT. It codes for CASSLEGGRAQPQHF.

The chain recombines TRBV5-1 with TRBJ1-2; 9 positions agree with TRBD1. V lost 3 bases to trimming and J lost 8 bases; unmatched junction nucleotides: 5. There are 13 residues in the CDR3. Germline V gene sequence: CDR1 SGHRS, CDR2 YFSETQ. The CDR3 DNA reads TGCGCCAGCAGCTGGGGGACAGGGTTCGGCTACACCTTC. Protein: CASSWGTGFGYTF.

The rearrangement links TRBV12-5 to TRBJ1-1, with a possible D match to TRBD1 (5 bases). CDR1 and CDR2 from the germline V gene are LGHNT and FRNRAP. CDR3 length: 12 residues. V was cut by 6 bases and J by 5 bases, with 10 bases left in between. CDR3 sequence: CASGGEETEAFF. CDR3 sequence (DNA): TGTGCTAGTGGGGGGGAGGAAACTGAAGCTTTCTTT.